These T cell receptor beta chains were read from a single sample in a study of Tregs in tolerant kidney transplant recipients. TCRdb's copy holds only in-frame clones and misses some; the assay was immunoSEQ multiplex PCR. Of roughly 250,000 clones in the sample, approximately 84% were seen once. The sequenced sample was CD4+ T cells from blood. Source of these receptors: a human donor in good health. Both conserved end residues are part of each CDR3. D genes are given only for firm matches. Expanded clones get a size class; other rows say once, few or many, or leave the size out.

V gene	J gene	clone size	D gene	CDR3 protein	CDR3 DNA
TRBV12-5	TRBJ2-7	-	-	CASGDTAYEQYF	TGTGCTAGCGGTGACACCGCCTACGAGCAGTACTTC
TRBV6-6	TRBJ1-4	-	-	CASSPHAGEDEKLFF	TGTGCCAGCAGTCCCCACGCGGGGGAAGATGAAAAACTGTTTTTT
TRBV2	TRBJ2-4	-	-	CATPLRRGDGNIQYF	TGTGCCACCCCCCTGAGGAGGGGGGATGGAAACATTCAGTACTTC
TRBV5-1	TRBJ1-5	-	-	CASSLDGGRQPQHF	TGCGCCAGCAGCTTGGACGGGGGCCGACAGCCCCAGCATTTT
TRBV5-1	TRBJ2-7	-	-	CASSLAASYEQYF	TGCGCCAGCAGCTTGGCGGCCTCCTACGAGCAGTACTTC
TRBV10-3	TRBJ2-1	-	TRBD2	CAISDGLAGGHEQFF	TGTGCCATCAGTGACGGACTAGCGGGGGGACATGAGCAGTTCTTC
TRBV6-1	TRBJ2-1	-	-	CASSFGLDNEQFF	TGTGCCAGCAGTTTTGGACTTGACAATGAGCAGTTCTTC
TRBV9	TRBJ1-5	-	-	CASSPGEAWDLEPQHF	TGTGCCAGCAGCCCAGGGGAAGCATGGGACCTTGAGCCCCAGCATTTT
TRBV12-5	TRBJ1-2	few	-	CASGLVRYSPFIGYTF	TGTGCTAGTGGTTTGGTACGGTACAGCCCTTTTATAGGCTACACCTTC
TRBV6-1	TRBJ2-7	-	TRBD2	CASSEATSGRAYEQYF	TGTGCCAGCAGTGAAGCGACTAGCGGGAGAGCCTACGAGCAGTACTTC
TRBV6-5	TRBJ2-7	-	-	CASSYSMDGSSYEQYF	TGTGCCAGCAGTTACTCCATGGACGGGAGCTCCTACGAGCAGTACTTC
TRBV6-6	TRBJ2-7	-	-	CASSYLGAGEQYF	TGTGCCAGCAGTTATTTGGGGGCCGGCGAGCAGTACTTC
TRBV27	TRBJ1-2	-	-	CASGARMNYGYTF	TGTGCCAGCGGGGCCAGAATGAACTATGGCTACACCTTC
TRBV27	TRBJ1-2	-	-	CASRQSRELANYGYTF	TGTGCCAGCCGACAGTCCCGGGAACTAGCTAACTATGGCTACACCTTC
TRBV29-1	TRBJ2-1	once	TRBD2	CSVEGLAGGPSYNEQFF	TGCAGCGTTGAAGGACTAGCGGGGGGACCCTCCTACAATGAGCAGTTCTTC
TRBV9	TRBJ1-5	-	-	CASSVGPGSGNQPQHF	TGTGCCAGCAGCGTAGGTCCAGGGAGTGGCAATCAGCCCCAGCATTTT
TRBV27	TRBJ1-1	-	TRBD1	CASSPRQGGGTEAFF	TGTGCCAGCAGTCCGAGACAGGGGGGCGGCACTGAAGCTTTCTTT
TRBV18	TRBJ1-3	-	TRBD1	CASSHYRGDSGNTIYF	TGTGCCAGCTCACACTACAGGGGCGACTCTGGAAACACCATATATTTT
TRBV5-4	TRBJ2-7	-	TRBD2	CASSFAPSGRPNSYEQYF	TGTGCCAGCAGCTTTGCCCCCAGCGGGAGGCCCAACTCCTACGAGCAGTACTTC
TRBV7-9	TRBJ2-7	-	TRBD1	CASSLEQGNSYEQYF	TGTGCCAGCAGCTTAGAACAGGGGAATTCCTACGAGCAGTACTTC
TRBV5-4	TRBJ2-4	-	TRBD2	CASSLRLAGTKNIQYF	TGTGCCAGCAGCTTGAGGCTAGCGGGGACCAAAAACATTCAGTACTTC
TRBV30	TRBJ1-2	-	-	CAWSSRRDGGYTF	TGTGCCTGGAGTTCCCGCAGGGACGGTGGCTACACCTTC
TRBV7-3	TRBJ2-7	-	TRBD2	CASSPTSGNYEQYF	TGTGCCAGCAGCCCGACTAGCGGGAACTACGAGCAGTACTTC
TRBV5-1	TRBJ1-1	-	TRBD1	CASSDRTGGTEAFF	TGCGCCAGCAGTGATAGGACAGGGGGCACTGAAGCTTTCTTT
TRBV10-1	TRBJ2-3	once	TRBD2	CASSPLAGVDADTQYF	TGCGCCAGCAGTCCTTTAGCGGGAGTTGACGCAGATACGCAGTATTTT
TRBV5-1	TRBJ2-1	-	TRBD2	CASSPTSGRTGEQFF	TGCGCCAGCAGCCCGACTAGCGGGAGAACTGGTGAGCAGTTCTTC
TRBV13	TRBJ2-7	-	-	CASSHIPGEQYF	TGTGCCAGCAGCCATATCCCGGGGGAGCAGTACTTC
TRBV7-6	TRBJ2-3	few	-	CASSFYTDTQYF	TGTGCCAGCAGCTTCTACACAGATACGCAGTATTTT
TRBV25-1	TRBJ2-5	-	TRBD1	CASSLPGQEETQYF	TGTGCCAGCAGTCTTCCCGGACAGGAAGAGACCCAGTACTTC
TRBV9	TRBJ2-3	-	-	CASSVAPGASTDTQYF	TGTGCCAGCAGCGTAGCTCCGGGGGCTAGCACAGATACGCAGTATTTT
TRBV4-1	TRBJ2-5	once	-	CASSQLPGTETQYF	TGCGCCAGCAGCCAACTCCCAGGGACAGAGACCCAGTACTTC
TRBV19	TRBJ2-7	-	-	CASSIRTSGEQYF	TGTGCCAGTAGTATAAGGACCAGCGGCGAGCAGTACTTC
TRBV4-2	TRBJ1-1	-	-	CASSQDQVSNTEAFF	TGTGCCAGCAGCCAAGATCAGGTATCGAACACTGAAGCTTTCTTT
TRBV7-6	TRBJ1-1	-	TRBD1	CASRRDRGDTEAFF	TGTGCCAGCAGACGAGACAGGGGTGACACTGAAGCTTTCTTT
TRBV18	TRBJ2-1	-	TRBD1	CASSPRQQGAKGEQFF	TGTGCCAGCTCACCACGCCAACAGGGGGCTAAGGGTGAGCAGTTCTTC
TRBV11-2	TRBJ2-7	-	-	CASSLVMTYEQYF	TGTGCCAGCAGCCTCGTGATGACCTACGAGCAGTACTTC
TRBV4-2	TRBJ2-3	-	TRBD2	CASSPGLAGFTDTQYF	TGTGCCAGCAGCCCGGGACTAGCGGGGTTCACAGATACGCAGTATTTT